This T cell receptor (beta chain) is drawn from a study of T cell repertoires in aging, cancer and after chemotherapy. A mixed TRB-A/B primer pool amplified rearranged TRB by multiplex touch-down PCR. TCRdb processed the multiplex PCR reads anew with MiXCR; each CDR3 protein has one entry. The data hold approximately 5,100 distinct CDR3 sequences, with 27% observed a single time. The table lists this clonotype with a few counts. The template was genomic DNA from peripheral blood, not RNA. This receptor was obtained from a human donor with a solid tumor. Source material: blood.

The DNA for the CDR3 is TGTGCCTGGAGCCCAGGACAGGGAAGGAATGAAAAACTGTTTTTT. This encodes CAWSPGQGRNEKLFF. V is TRBV30 and J is TRBJ1-4, with 8 positions matching TRBD1. V lost 3 bases and J lost 5; bases outside the gene matches: 8. The germline CDR1 and CDR2 sequences are GTSNPN and SVGIG (reference sequence). The CDR3 extends over 15 amino acids.